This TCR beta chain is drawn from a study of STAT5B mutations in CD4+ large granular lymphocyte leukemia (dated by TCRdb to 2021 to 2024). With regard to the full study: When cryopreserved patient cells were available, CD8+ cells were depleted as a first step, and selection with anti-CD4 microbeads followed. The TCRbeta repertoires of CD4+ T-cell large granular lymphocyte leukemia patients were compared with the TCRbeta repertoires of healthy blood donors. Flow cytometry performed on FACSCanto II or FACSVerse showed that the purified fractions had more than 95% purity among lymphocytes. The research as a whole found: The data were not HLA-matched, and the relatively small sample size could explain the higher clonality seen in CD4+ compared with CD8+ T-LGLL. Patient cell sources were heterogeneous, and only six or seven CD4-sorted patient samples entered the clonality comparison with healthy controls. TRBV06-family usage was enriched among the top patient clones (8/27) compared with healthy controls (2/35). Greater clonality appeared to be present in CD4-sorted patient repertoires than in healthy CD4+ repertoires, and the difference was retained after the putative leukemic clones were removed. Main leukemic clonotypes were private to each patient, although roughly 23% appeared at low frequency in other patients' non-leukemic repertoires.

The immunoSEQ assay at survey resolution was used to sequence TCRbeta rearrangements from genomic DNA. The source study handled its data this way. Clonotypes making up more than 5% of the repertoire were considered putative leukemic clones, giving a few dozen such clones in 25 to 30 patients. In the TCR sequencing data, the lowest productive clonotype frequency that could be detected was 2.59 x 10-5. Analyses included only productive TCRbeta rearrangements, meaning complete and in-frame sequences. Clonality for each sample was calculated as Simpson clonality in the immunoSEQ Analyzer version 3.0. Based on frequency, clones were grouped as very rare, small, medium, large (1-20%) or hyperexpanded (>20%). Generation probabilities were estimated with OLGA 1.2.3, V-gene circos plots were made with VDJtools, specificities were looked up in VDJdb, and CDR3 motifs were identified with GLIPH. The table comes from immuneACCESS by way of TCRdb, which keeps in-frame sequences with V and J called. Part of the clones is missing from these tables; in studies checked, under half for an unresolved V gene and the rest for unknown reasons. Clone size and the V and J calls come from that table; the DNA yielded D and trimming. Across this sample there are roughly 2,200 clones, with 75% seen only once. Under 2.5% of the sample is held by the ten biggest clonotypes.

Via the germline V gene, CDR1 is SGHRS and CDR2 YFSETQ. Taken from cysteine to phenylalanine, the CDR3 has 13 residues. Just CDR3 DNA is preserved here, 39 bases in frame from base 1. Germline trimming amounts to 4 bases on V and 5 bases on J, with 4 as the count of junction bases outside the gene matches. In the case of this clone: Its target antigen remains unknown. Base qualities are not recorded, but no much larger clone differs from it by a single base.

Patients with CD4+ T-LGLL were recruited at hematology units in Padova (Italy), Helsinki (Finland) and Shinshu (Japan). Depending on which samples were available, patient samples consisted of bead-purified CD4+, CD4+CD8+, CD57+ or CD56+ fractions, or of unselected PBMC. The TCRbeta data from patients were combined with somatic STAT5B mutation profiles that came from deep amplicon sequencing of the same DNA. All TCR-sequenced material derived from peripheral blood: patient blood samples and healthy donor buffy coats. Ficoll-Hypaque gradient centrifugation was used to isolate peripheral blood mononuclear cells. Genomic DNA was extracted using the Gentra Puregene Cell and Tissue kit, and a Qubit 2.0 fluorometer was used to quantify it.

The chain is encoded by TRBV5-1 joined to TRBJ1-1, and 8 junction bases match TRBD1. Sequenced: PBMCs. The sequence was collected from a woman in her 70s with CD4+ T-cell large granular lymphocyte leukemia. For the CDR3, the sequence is CASSTQGATEAFF. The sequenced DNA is TGCGCCAGCAGCACGCAGGGGGCGACTGAAGCTTTCTTT.